This T cell receptor (beta chain) emerged from a study of CD8 T cells in ankylosing spondylitis. Whole-study results and caveats: Disease-linked clones displayed a CD8+ phenotype and appeared relatively rarely in peripheral blood.

This clonotype was seen many times. The target antigen is unknown. Trimming removed 6 bases from V and 1 base from J; junction bases left unmatched: 2. CDR3 length: 14 amino acids. A quantitative 5'-RACE method, one with molecular barcodes, was used to make TCR beta libraries. TCRdb independently ran MiXCR on the 5' RACE reads; one entry per CDR3 protein. The sample comprises about 160,000 distinct CDR3 sequences, around 16% of which are singletons, and about 7.6% rests with the top ten. This chain uses TRBV12-3 or TRBV12-4 with TRBJ2-2, with 7 bases aligning to TRBD1. Sequencing input: blood, either unsorted or a sorted T cell fraction (not recorded which). This clonotype was obtained from a male donor with ankylosing spondylitis or in good health (not recorded which). This CDR3 reads CASSRTGNTGELFF. CDR3 DNA: TGTGCCAGCAGCCGGACAGGGAACACCGGGGAGCTGTTTTTT.